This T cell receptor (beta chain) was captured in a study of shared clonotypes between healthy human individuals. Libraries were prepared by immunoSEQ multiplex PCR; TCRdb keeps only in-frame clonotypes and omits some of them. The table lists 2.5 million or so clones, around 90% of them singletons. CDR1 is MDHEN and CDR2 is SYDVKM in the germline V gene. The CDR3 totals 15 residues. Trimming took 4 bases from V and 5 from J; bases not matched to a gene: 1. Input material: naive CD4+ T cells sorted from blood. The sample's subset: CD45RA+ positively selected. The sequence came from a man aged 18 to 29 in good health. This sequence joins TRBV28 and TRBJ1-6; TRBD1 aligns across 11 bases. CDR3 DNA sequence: TGTGCCAGCAGTTGGACAGGGGGCAATAATTCACCCCTCCACTTT. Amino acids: CASSWTGGNNSPLHF.